The 7 T cell receptor beta chains below all came from one sample that was sequenced in a study of blood T cell repertoires in COVID-19. The data were produced by immunoSEQ multiplex PCR, yet TCRdb's version contains in-frame clones alone and is incomplete. Here the sample spans 390,000 or so clones, about 87% being singletons. What was sequenced was PBMCs or T cells enriched from blood (not recorded which). Receptor source: a woman between 45 and 60 years old who had recovered from COVID-19.

This clone was seen just once. The chain links TRBV19 to TRBJ1-1; D is perhaps TRBD1 (5 bases). CDR3 length: 14 amino acids. Trimming pared 4 bases from V and 6 bases from J, leaving 15 bases between. CDR1 and CDR2 (germline): LNHDA, SQIVND (reference sequence). For the CDR3, the DNA is TGTGCCAGTAGTACCGGGAGGGGCTGGGCTGAAGCTTTCTTT. Its translation is CASSTGRGWAEAFF.

The rearrangement links TRBV6-5 to TRBJ1-1; perhaps TRBD1 as D (5 bases). The CDR3 totals 13 residues. Germline CDR1 MNHEY, CDR2 SVGAGI. With 5 bases removed from V and 5 bases from J, the gap between germline ends came to 12 bases. The CDR3 protein is CASSSQGFTEAFF. The CDR3 DNA sequence: TGTGCCAGCAGTAGTCAGGGTTTTACTGAAGCTTTCTTT.

The gene calls are TRBV9 and TRBJ1-2; D ambiguous. The CDR3 consists of 14 residues. V gave up 0 bases and J gave up 3 bases, with 9 bases separating them. Germline V gene lookup returns CDR1 SGDLS and CDR2 YYNGEE. As DNA, the CDR3 is TGTGCCAGCAGCGTAGAATTGGAGGACTATGGCTACACCTTC. Residues: CASSVELEDYGYTF.

The chain employs TRBV24-1 and TRBJ1-2, with TRBD1 matching 7 bases. The CDR3 is made up of 12 amino acids. In germline, CDR1 is KGHDR, CDR2 SFDVKD. With V trimmed by 7 bases and J by 6 bases, 4 bases remained unmatched. In DNA, the CDR3 is TGTGCCACCAGCCTCCAGGGGGATGGCTACACCTTC. This translates into CATSLQGDGYTF.

The genes are TRBV24-1 and TRBJ2-3; the D gene is possibly TRBD1 (5 bases). Per germline, CDR1 KGHDR and CDR2 SFDVKD. This CDR3 has 14 amino acids. Trimming left V 5 bases short and J 3 bases short, with 11 bases between. CDR3 sequence: CATSGAGMTDTQYF. For the CDR3, the DNA is TGTGCCACCAGTGGAGCAGGGATGACAGATACGCAGTATTTT.

This clone was found once. V is TRBV30 and J is TRBJ2-4; D unclear. Germline V gives CDR1 GTSNPN, CDR2 SVGIG (reference sequence). This CDR3 region has 12 residues. V was clipped by 0 bases and J by 8 bases, with 8 bases between them. In DNA form, the CDR3 reads TGTGCCTGGAGTGTACAAGTTGACATTCAGTACTTC. Amino acids: CAWSVQVDIQYF.

The V call is TRBV19, the J call TRBJ2-1; D is unclear. V was trimmed by 3 bases and J by 0 bases, leaving 6 bases between them. The CDR3 spans 14 residues. CDR1 and CDR2 (germline): LNHDA, SQIVND (reference sequence). The CDR3 here is CASSIASSYNEQFF. CDR3 in DNA: TGTGCCAGTAGTATCGCCAGCTCCTACAATGAGCAGTTCTTC.